These 19 T cell receptor beta chains were all obtained from the same sample, sequenced in a study of blood T cell repertoires in COVID-19. The method was immunoSEQ multiplex PCR; TCRdb's version includes in-frame clones alone and lacks a portion of them. Among 130,000 or so clones listed, around four fifths were seen once. The sequencing sample was made of PBMCs or T cells enriched from blood (not recorded which). The receptor set was obtained from a man aged 35 to 55 with acute COVID-19.

The chain links TRBV3-1 (or the pseudogene TRBV3-2) to TRBJ1-1, with unresolved D. CDR1 and CDR2 (germline): LGHDT, YNNKEL (reference sequence). CDR3 length: 14 amino acids. The ends were cut back, 2 bases at V and 3 bases at J, with 10 bases in the middle. CDR3 coding DNA: TGTGCCAGCAGCCAACTTGGCGCGGACACTGAAGCTTTCTTT. This sequence encodes CASSQLGADTEAFF.

The chain recombines TRBV5-1 with TRBJ1-1; D perhaps matches TRBD1 (6 bases). Germline CDR1 and CDR2: SGHRS and YFSETQ. V lost 3 bases and J 5 bases, leaving 11 bases between the germline ends. This CDR3 has 13 amino acids. In DNA, the CDR3 is TGCGCCAGCAGCTACAGGGAGGGTACTGAAGCTTTCTTT. Translated: CASSYREGTEAFF. The whole variable domain, remainder taken from reference TRBV5-1 and TRBJ1-1, is KAGVTQTPRYLIKTRGQQVTLSCSPISGHRSVSWYQQTPGQGLQFLFEYFSETQRNKGNFPGRFSGRQFSNSRSEMNVSTLELGDSALYLCASSYREGTEAFFGQGTRLTVV.

V usage is TRBV19 and J usage is TRBJ1-1; the D gene is possibly TRBD1 (5 bases). This CDR3 contains 14 residues. V was pared by 5 bases and J by 5 bases, with 15 bases between. Looked up from germline, CDR1 is LNHDA and CDR2 is SQIVND (reference sequence). CDR3 sequence reads: CASSFRQRGTEAFF. The CDR3 DNA follows: TGTGCCAGTAGTTTCCGACAGCGGGGAACTGAAGCTTTCTTT.

J is TRBJ1-5 and V is TRBV10-3; no clear D gene. CDR1 is ENHRY, CDR2 SYGVKD, per germline. The length of the CDR3 is 13 residues. V dropped 5 bases and J dropped 4 bases, with 9 bases sitting between them. Written as DNA, the CDR3 is TGTGCCATCAGTCCTCTATTGAATCAGCCCCAGCATTTT. Protein product: CAISPLLNQPQHF.

The CDR3 loop reads CASSEGPTSTDTQYF. Written as DNA, the CDR3 is TGTGCCAGCAGTGAGGGCCCTACTAGCACAGATACGCAGTATTTT. J is TRBJ2-3 and V is TRBV25-1; D gene uncertain. The CDR3 is made up of 15 amino acids. CDR1 MGHDK and CDR2 SYGVNS come from the germline V gene. V was clipped by 3 bases and J by 0 bases, with 10 bases between them.

Only a few counts were recorded for this clone. The chain carries TRBV19 and TRBJ1-5, with D maybe TRBD1 (5 bases). The germline V gene encodes CDR1 LNHDA and CDR2 SQIVND (reference sequence). Trimming cost V 3 bases and J 9 bases, with 12 bases left between them. The CDR3 contains 13 residues. The CDR3 DNA reads TGTGCCAGTAGTATCGGGGGGTGGTGGCCCCAGCATTTT. Protein: CASSIGGWWPQHF.

V gene TRBV14 combines with J gene TRBJ2-5; 8 nucleotides align to TRBD1. The CDR3 runs 14 residues. V shed 9 bases and J 1 base; nucleotides not matched to a gene: 7. In germline, CDR1 is SGHDN, CDR2 FVKESK. The CDR3 DNA reads TGTGCCAGTACCGCAGGGGGCTTCCAAGAGACCCAGTACTTC. Translation: CASTAGGFQETQYF.

The chain combines TRBV4-1 with TRBJ1-5, with 9 bases lining up with TRBD1. The CDR3 is 15 residues long. Germline CDR1 reads MGHRA; CDR2 reads YSYEKL. With V trimmed by 5 bases and J by 2 bases, 4 bases remained unmatched. In nucleotides, the CDR3 is TGCGCCAGCAGCGACGACAGGGGGGGCAATCAGCCCCAGCATTTT. This sequence encodes CASSDDRGGNQPQHF.

This clone was detected once. The J gene is TRBJ2-1, the V gene TRBV6-1, with D perhaps TRBD1 (5 bases). V was trimmed by 2 bases and J by 12 bases, leaving 5 bases between them. This CDR3 spans 10 amino acids. Germline lookup yields CDR1 MNHNS and CDR2 SASEGT. CDR3 nucleotides: TGTGCCAGCAGTGAAAGGGGGCAGTTCTTC. Its translation is CASSERGQFF.

The V and J genes are TRBV5-1 and TRBJ1-2; TRBD1 aligns across 7 bases. V lost 4 bases to trimming and J lost 3 bases; unmatched junction nucleotides: 3. The germline V gene encodes CDR1 SGHRS and CDR2 YFSETQ. This CDR3 region has 13 residues. CDR3 loop: CASSGDSYYGYTF. In nucleotides, the CDR3 is TGCGCCAGCAGCGGGGACAGCTACTATGGCTACACCTTC.

The rearrangement uses TRBV7-8 and TRBJ2-5, with TRBD2 matching over 8 bases. CDR1 and CDR2 from the germline V gene are SGHVS and FQNEAQ. The CDR3 runs 15 residues. The ends lost 4 bases at V and 5 bases at J; junction bases unmatched: 9. CDR3 sequence reads: CASSSGLAPLETQYF. Written as DNA, the CDR3 is TGTGCCAGCAGCTCCGGACTAGCTCCCCTGGAGACCCAGTACTTC.

The CDR3 DNA follows: TGTGCCAGCAGCTTACGGGCTAGCGGGGCCAACACCGGGGAGCTGTTTTTT. Protein product: CASSLRASGANTGELFF. The V call is TRBV11-2, the J call TRBJ2-2; 9 bases map to TRBD2. Trimming at V came to 2 bases and at J to 2 bases, leaving 6 bases not matched to a gene. The CDR3 consists of 17 residues. CDR1 and CDR2 from the germline V gene are SGHAT and FQNNGV.

The count of this clone is one. This CDR3 reads CASSIRGQGGQPQHF. Here the CDR3 DNA reads TGTGCCAGTAGTATTAGGGGACAGGGAGGTCAGCCCCAGCATTTT. The gene calls are TRBV19 and TRBJ1-5, with 9 bases matching TRBD1. V shed 3 bases, J shed 6 bases, and the junction held 6 bases outside the gene matches. Germline loops: CDR1 LNHDA, CDR2 SQIVND (reference sequence). The CDR3 sequence is 15 residues long.

This clone was seen only once. This chain uses TRBV2 with TRBJ2-1; 14 bases match TRBD2. The germline V gene has CDR1 SNHLY and CDR2 FYNNEI. Losses at the gene ends were 5 bases for V and 9 bases for J; bases not matched to a gene: 3. The CDR3 totals 14 residues. The CDR3 spells CASSRGTSGGEQFF. DNA of the CDR3: TGTGCCAGCAGTAGGGGGACTAGCGGGGGTGAGCAGTTCTTC. Filled out from reference TRBV2 and TRBJ2-1, the complete variable domain reads EPEVTQTPSHQVTQMGQEVILRCVPISNHLYFYWYRQILGQKVEFLVSFYNNEISEKSEIFDDQFSVERPDGSNFTLKIRSTKLEDSAMYFCASSRGTSGGEQFFGPGTRLTVL.

The V gene is TRBV18, the J gene TRBJ2-7, with TRBD1 matching 8 bases. The germline V gene encodes CDR1 KGHSH and CDR2 LQKENI. This CDR3 comprises 14 residues. V was pared by 3 bases and J by 6 bases, with 7 bases of the junction left unmatched. CDR3 in amino acids: CASSPGQVVSEQYF. CDR3 DNA sequence: TGTGCCAGCTCACCGGGACAGGTAGTTTCCGAGCAGTACTTC.

This clone was seen once. V gene TRBV5-8 combines with J gene TRBJ2-1, with D possibly matching TRBD1 (5 bases). This CDR3 contains 15 residues. Germline V gene sequence: CDR1 SGHTS, CDR2 YDEGEE. The V end lost 4 bases, the J end lost 2 bases, and 13 bases lay between the germline ends. CDR3 region: CASSATGRTYNEQFF. The CDR3 coding sequence is TGTGCCAGCAGCGCCACAGGTAGGACCTACAATGAGCAGTTCTTC.

The chain uses TRBV4-2 and TRBJ2-1, with TRBD2 matching 10 bases. Per germline, CDR1 LGHNA and CDR2 YNFKEQ. The CDR3 totals 19 residues. V lost 0 bases and J lost 1; bases outside the gene matches: 9. CDR3 in amino acids: CASSQDMSGGGPSYNEQFF. CDR3 in DNA: TGTGCCAGCAGCCAAGACATGAGCGGGGGGGGTCCTTCCTACAATGAGCAGTTCTTC.

In the case of this clone: Other DNA sequences of this sample code for an identical CDR3. The CDR3 loop reads CASSFGQAGELFF. In nucleotides, the CDR3 is TGTGCCAGCAGCTTCGGACAGGCCGGGGAGCTGTTTTTT. This chain uses TRBV7-3 with TRBJ2-2, with 7 nucleotides matching TRBD1. Germline V gives CDR1 SGHTA, CDR2 FQGTGA. The V segment lost 3 bases and the J segment 6 bases; nucleotides outside the gene matches: 1. This CDR3 contains 13 residues.

The V call is TRBV5-1, the J call TRBJ2-2, with TRBD2 matching over 7 bases. The CDR3 runs to 16 residues. Trimming removed 0 bases from V and 4 bases from J; junction bases left unmatched: 6. Germline values: CDR1 SGHRS, CDR2 YFSETQ. CDR3 residues: CASSLAGGIATGELFF. The CDR3, as DNA: TGCGCCAGCAGCTTGGCCGGGGGGATCGCCACCGGGGAGCTGTTTTTT.